What follows are 8 T cell receptor beta chains derived from one specimen sequenced in a study of beta chain features in type 1 diabetes. Findings and caveats of the study: In every one of the four CD4+ subsets, TCRB CDR3s were moderately but significantly shorter in Type 1 diabetes patients.

For these receptors, no antigen is known. Isolated RNA was reverse transcribed in full, so expressed TCRB transcripts were sequenced. Some clones are missing from TCRdb's copy, which holds only in-frame ones; the method was immunoSEQ multiplex PCR. Here the sample spans 120,000 to 150,000 clones, roughly an eighth being singletons. The source material was central memory CD4+ T cells from blood. These TCRs come from a man younger than 35 with type 1 diabetes.

The table lists this clone with a few counts. The gene calls are TRBV2 and TRBJ2-7; 8 nucleotides agree with TRBD1. V lost 3 bases and J lost 2; bases outside the gene matches: 6. This CDR3 is 15 amino acids long. Germline loops: CDR1 SNHLY, CDR2 FYNNEI. As DNA, the CDR3 is TGTGCCAGCAGTGAGGTGACAGGGGCAGCCTACGAGCAGTACTTC. This gives the protein CASSEVTGAAYEQYF.

The chain combines TRBV6-5 with TRBJ2-5, with D perhaps TRBD1 (5 bases). CDR3 length: 12 amino acids. V was trimmed by 5 bases and J by 5 bases, leaving 9 bases between them. The germline V gene has CDR1 MNHEY and CDR2 SVGAGI. CDR3: CASSGAGETQYF. The CDR3 bases are TGTGCCAGCAGTGGGGCTGGGGAGACCCAGTACTTC.

V and J are TRBV4-1 and TRBJ1-3; D call uncertain. Germline V gene lookup returns CDR1 MGHRA and CDR2 YSYEKL. CDR3 length: 14 amino acids. The germline V and J ends were trimmed by 0 bases and 8 bases, with 11 bases remaining between them. As DNA, the CDR3 is TGCGCCAGCAGCCAAGAAAGTCGGGTGGACACCATATATTTT. Translating gives CASSQESRVDTIYF.

This clone was seen a handful of times. The gene calls are TRBV6-6 and TRBJ2-3; tentative D call: TRBD2 (6 bases). This CDR3 is built from 13 residues. V lost 7 bases to trimming and J lost 5 bases, with 13 bases between them. CDR1 is MNHNY and CDR2 is SVGAGI in the germline V gene (reference sequence). Here the CDR3 reads CASMKAAGDTQYF. The CDR3 nucleotides read TGTGCCAGCATGAAGGCAGCGGGAGATACGCAGTATTTT.

This clone showed up just a few times. The chain employs TRBV27 and TRBJ2-1, with 7 bases fitting TRBD2. This CDR3 has 16 residues. The trim removed 1 base at V and 0 bases at J, leaving 3 bases unmatched. Looked up from germline, CDR1 is MNHEY and CDR2 is SMNVEV (reference sequence). CDR3 in amino acids: CASSLFGRSSYNEQFF. The CDR3, as DNA: TGTGCCAGCAGTTTATTCGGGAGGAGCTCCTACAATGAGCAGTTCTTC.

V is TRBV9 and J is TRBJ1-1; D is undetermined. The V and J ends lost 1 base and 1 base respectively, with 8 bases between them. CDR1 is SGDLS, CDR2 YYNGEE, per germline. The CDR3 sequence is 14 residues long. This chain's CDR3 is CASSVSSANTEAFF. The DNA of the CDR3 is TGTGCCAGCAGCGTAAGTTCCGCGAACACTGAAGCTTTCTTT.

The chain recombines TRBV6-6 with TRBJ2-1; perhaps TRBD1 as D (5 bases). There are 13 residues in the CDR3. V was clipped by 8 bases and J by 9 bases, with 17 bases between them. Germline V gene data show CDR1 as MNHNY and CDR2 as SVGAGI (reference sequence). CDR3 in amino acids: CASGVPPGAEQFF. CDR3 in DNA: TGTGCCAGCGGCGTACCACCTGGGGCTGAGCAGTTCTTC.

This clone was seen a few times. The chain has TRBV5-1 and TRBJ2-7, with TRBD2 matching 7 bases. V was pared by 4 bases and J by 4 bases, with 5 bases of the junction left unmatched. The CDR3 has 13 amino acids. In germline, CDR1 is SGHRS, CDR2 YFSETQ. For the CDR3, the DNA is TGCGCCAGCAGCCCGGGGGGTCAGTACGAGCAGTACTTC. Protein: CASSPGGQYEQYF.